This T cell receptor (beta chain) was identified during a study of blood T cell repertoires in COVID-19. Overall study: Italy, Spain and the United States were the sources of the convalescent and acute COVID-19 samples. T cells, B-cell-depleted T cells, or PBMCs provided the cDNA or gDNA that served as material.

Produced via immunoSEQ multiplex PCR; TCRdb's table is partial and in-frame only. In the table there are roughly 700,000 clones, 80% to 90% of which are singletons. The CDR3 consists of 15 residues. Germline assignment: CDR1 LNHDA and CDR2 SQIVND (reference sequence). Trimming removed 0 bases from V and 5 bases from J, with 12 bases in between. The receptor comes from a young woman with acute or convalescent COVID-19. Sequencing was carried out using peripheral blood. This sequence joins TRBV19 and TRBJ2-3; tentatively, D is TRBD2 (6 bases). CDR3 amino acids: CASSIEGGSGDTQYF. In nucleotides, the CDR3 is TGTGCCAGTAGTATAGAAGGAGGTAGCGGAGATACGCAGTATTTT.